A selection of T cell receptor beta chains follows, all from one sample in a study of blood T cell repertoires in COVID-19. The assay was immunoSEQ multiplex PCR, and TCRdb's table has in-frame clones only and misses some. The sample lists under 85,000 clones; less than 90% were seen once. Sequenced input: peripheral blood. The receptors shown here come from an elderly man in a cohort sampled during active COVID-19. Each CDR3 is given without its conserved first and last residue. The order of the fields is V gene, D gene, CDR3 protein. D genes are given only for firm matches.

TRBV5-4 . ASPNLRNTEAF
TRBV6-5 . ASSLSSGLYGYT
TRBV5-6 TRBD1 ASSSTGTGGFNEQY
TRBV4-2 TRBD2 ASSPSGLAGGGNEQF
TRBV5-1 TRBD1 ASSLARQGDEAF
TRBV6-6 . ASSLDSLGPLTKTQY
TRBV27 TRBD1 ASSPTGFSNTEAF
TRBV4-1 TRBD1 ASSTPDRGRAEAF
TRBV24-1 TRBD1 ATSEGRGSTDTQY
TRBV18 TRBD2 ASSSTSGVAYEQY
TRBV6-5 TRBD1 ASSNRQGGYT
TRBV7-6 . ASSLGPQISTDTQY
TRBV11-2 . ASSVPLAAGETQY
TRBV5-1 . ASSPQGPGGYT
TRBV5-1 TRBD2 ASTPDASGGYIQY
TRBV5-1 TRBD1 ASSRTGAANTGELF
TRBV28 TRBD1 ASRGRGLFTEAF
TRBV2 . ASSPVGGSPLH
TRBV6-4 . ASSTTISGANVLT
TRBV12-3/TRBV12-4 . ASTSLGEKLF
TRBV5-1 . ASSLGDSPGETQY
TRBV5-1 TRBD2 ASSPGMTSGGYNEQF
TRBV18 TRBD1 ASSRQGAFGYGYT
TRBV5-4 . ASSLGRRRDNEQF
TRBV7-3 . ASSSSWAQNTGELF
TRBV5-4 TRBD1 ASSFDRAGKTGELF
TRBV6-5 TRBD1 ASSLTGVEQPQH
TRBV2 . ASSENRENTEAF
TRBV3-1/TRBV3-2 TRBD2 ASSQDGTSGAPDTQY
TRBV18 TRBD1 ASSRGTAEETQY
TRBV24-1 . ATAEGGGAYNEQF
TRBV4-2 . ASSQDILLTLEQF
TRBV5-1 . ASSLLPGGSDYGYT
TRBV24-1 TRBD2 ATSDSGRGGHNEQF
TRBV24-1 . ATSAGGSNQPQH
TRBV19 TRBD1 ASSTRDRERGYT
TRBV4-1 TRBD2 ASSHPRGGESTDTQY
TRBV2 . ASSLSTGIAEAF
TRBV24-1 TRBD1 ATRRGLGGELF
TRBV7-2 . ASRPTGTDTQY
TRBV6-5 . ASTLPGGREQF
TRBV5-1 . ASSLGQYNSPLH
TRBV6-6 TRBD1 ASSDPGQGDSPLH
TRBV12-1 . ASSYQLTARNEKLF
TRBV28 TRBD1 ASSRGQGETQY
TRBV28 TRBD1 ASSRWDRSNSPLH